What follows describes a single TCR beta chain. The data belong to a study of blood T cell repertoires in COVID-19. Study context: In each case, the material was cDNA or gDNA derived from T cells, B-cell-depleted T cells, or PBMCs.

CDR1 is SGHNT and CDR2 is YENEEA in the germline V gene. V lost 1 base, J lost 3 bases, and 13 bases lay in between. This CDR3 comprises 15 residues. How the authors handled the data: Quantification of nucleated cells was approximated via reference gene primer amplification. Clones were read by immunoSEQ multiplex PCR, and TCRdb kept only the in-frame ones, dropping some. V, J and clone size reflect that table, while D and trimming were determined from the DNA. The sample carries more than 150,000 clones, roughly 74% recorded once. The clonotype comes from a woman of 80 years or more with acute or convalescent COVID-19. Source material: peripheral blood. V usage is TRBV11-3 and J usage is TRBJ2-7; D is possibly TRBD1 (5 bases). The CDR3, as DNA: TGTGCCAGCAGCTTAGGTGGTACAGGACACTACGAGCAGTACTTC. Protein: CASSLGGTGHYEQYF. Full variable domain (remainder filled in from reference TRBV11-3 and TRBJ2-7): EAGVVQSPRYKIIEKKQPVAFWCNPISGHNTLYWYLQNLGQGPELLIRYENEEAVDDSQLPKDRFSAERLKGVDSTLKIQPAELGDSAVYLCASSLGGTGHYEQYFGPGTRLTVT.